This TCR beta chain was identified in a study of cytomegalovirus exposure and HLA in healthy donors. Turning to the study itself: Around 85 million unique TCRs from HLA-typed donors were held in an early data release. Findings and limits, study-wide: Several top significant clusters appeared, in a later analysis, to be linked to common viral pathogens. A prior analysis recorded that most TCR beta V segments were productive about 90% or about 30% of the time.

The PCR used 60 Vbeta and 13 Jbeta primers. Sequenced by immunoSEQ multiplex PCR; TCRdb stores in-frame clones only, minus some. The data hold about 64,000 clones, with around 74% observed a single time. A word on this clone: Its matching antigen is unknown.

V shed 1 base and J 7 bases; nucleotides not matched to a gene: 3. Per germline, CDR1 LNHDA and CDR2 SQIVND (reference sequence). The CDR3 runs 14 residues. Despite likely unrecorded immune exposures, the donors were nominally healthy at the time of sampling. The source is a male donor in good health and CMV-seropositive. The rearrangement joins TRBV19 to TRBJ2-1, with 8 nucleotides matching TRBD1. Sequencing was performed on PBMCs. This CDR3 is CASSIGTGRNEQFF. The CDR3, as DNA: TGTGCCAGTAGTATAGGGACAGGGCGTAATGAGCAGTTCTTC.